A selection of T cell receptor beta chains follows, all from one sample in a study of blood T cell repertoires in COVID-19. Clones were sequenced by immunoSEQ multiplex PCR, and TCRdb holds only the in-frame ones, with some missing. This sample has tens of thousands of clones; 83% occur once, and the top ten carry roughly 6.8%. Sequenced material: peripheral blood. The receptor source for this set is a human donor in a cohort sampled during active COVID-19. CDR3s include the opening cysteine and the closing phenylalanine or tryptophan. A D gene is named only where the DNA matches it firmly. Rows give clone size only sometimes, using once, few, many, or a class for an expanded clone.

d_gene: .; j_gene: TRBJ1-1; v_gene: TRBV18; abundance: .; CDR3nt: TGTGCCAGCTCACTGGGACACTCGAACACTGAAGCTTTCTTT; CDR3aa: CASSLGHSNTEAFF
d_gene: .; j_gene: TRBJ2-1; v_gene: TRBV10-2; abundance: .; CDR3nt: TGCGCCACCAGAAGACCTAGCTCCTACAATGAGCAGTTCTTC; CDR3aa: CATRRPSSYNEQFF
d_gene: .; j_gene: TRBJ2-4; v_gene: TRBV4-1; abundance: .; CDR3nt: TGCGCCAGCAGCCATTGGGGTGGGACTTCGCTCAAAAACATTCAGTACTTC; CDR3aa: CASSHWGGTSLKNIQYF
d_gene: TRBD1; j_gene: TRBJ1-5; v_gene: TRBV19; abundance: .; CDR3nt: TGTGCCAGTAGTACCAGGACAGGGAGTAGGAGCAATCAGCCCCAGCATTTT; CDR3aa: CASSTRTGSRSNQPQHF
d_gene: .; j_gene: TRBJ1-2; v_gene: TRBV27; abundance: .; CDR3nt: TGTGCCAGCAGCCCAGCGGGGAATAACTATGGCTACACCTTC; CDR3aa: CASSPAGNNYGYTF
d_gene: .; j_gene: TRBJ1-5; v_gene: TRBV5-5; abundance: .; CDR3nt: TGTGCCAGCAGCTTAGCAGGCGTCCAGCCCCAGCATTTT; CDR3aa: CASSLAGVQPQHF
d_gene: .; j_gene: TRBJ1-2; v_gene: TRBV3-1/TRBV3-2; abundance: .; CDR3nt: TGTGCCAGCAGCCAAGCAGGCAGGGGAGGCTACACCTTC; CDR3aa: CASSQAGRGGYTF
d_gene: TRBD1; j_gene: TRBJ1-5; v_gene: TRBV11-2; abundance: .; CDR3nt: TGTGCCAGCAGCTTAGGGACAGGGGTAGGACAGCCCCAGCATTTT; CDR3aa: CASSLGTGVGQPQHF
d_gene: TRBD2; j_gene: TRBJ2-3; v_gene: TRBV5-4; abundance: .; CDR3nt: TGTGCCAGCAGCACGATGATTGGGACTAGCGGGGGGTACACAGATACGCAGTATTTT; CDR3aa: CASSTMIGTSGGYTDTQYF
d_gene: TRBD1; j_gene: TRBJ2-2; v_gene: TRBV7-9; abundance: .; CDR3nt: TGTGCCAGCAGCGGAGGACAGGGGGCGGGAACCGGGGAGCTGTTTTTT; CDR3aa: CASSGGQGAGTGELFF
d_gene: TRBD2; j_gene: TRBJ2-5; v_gene: TRBV5-1; abundance: .; CDR3nt: TGCGCCAGCAGCTTGGTTTCTGCGGGGGGTGGAGAGACCCAGTACTTC; CDR3aa: CASSLVSAGGGETQYF
d_gene: TRBD1; j_gene: TRBJ1-1; v_gene: TRBV2; abundance: .; CDR3nt: TGTGCCAGCAGTGTCACAGGGGGGAACACTGAAGCTTTCTTT; CDR3aa: CASSVTGGNTEAFF
d_gene: TRBD1; j_gene: TRBJ2-5; v_gene: TRBV4-1; abundance: .; CDR3nt: TGCGCCAGCAGCCGAGGTTCGGGGACAGGGGTCCAAGAGACCCAGTACTTC; CDR3aa: CASSRGSGTGVQETQYF
d_gene: TRBD1; j_gene: TRBJ2-2; v_gene: TRBV18; abundance: few; CDR3nt: TGTGCCAGCTTCGGACAGGGGACCGCCGGGGAGCTGTTTTTT; CDR3aa: CASFGQGTAGELFF
d_gene: TRBD2; j_gene: TRBJ2-7; v_gene: TRBV3-1/TRBV3-2; abundance: .; CDR3nt: TGTGCCAGCAGCCACTGGGTAGCGGGGGCCTCCTACGAGCAGTACTTC; CDR3aa: CASSHWVAGASYEQYF
d_gene: .; j_gene: TRBJ2-2; v_gene: TRBV24-1; abundance: .; CDR3nt: TGTGCCCCCCGGGGGGCGCGAGACACCGGGGAGCTGTTTTTT; CDR3aa: CAPRGARDTGELFF
d_gene: .; j_gene: TRBJ2-5; v_gene: TRBV5-8; abundance: .; CDR3nt: TGTGCCAGCAGCTTCTCGGGGCAAGAGACCCAGTACTTC; CDR3aa: CASSFSGQETQYF
d_gene: .; j_gene: TRBJ1-5; v_gene: TRBV27; abundance: .; CDR3nt: TGTGCCAGCAGTTTAAGGGAGATGAGCAATCAGCCCCAGCATTTT; CDR3aa: CASSLREMSNQPQHF
d_gene: .; j_gene: TRBJ2-5; v_gene: TRBV18; abundance: few; CDR3nt: TGTGCCAGCTCACCACCGTCCAAAGAGACCCAGTACTTC; CDR3aa: CASSPPSKETQYF
d_gene: .; j_gene: TRBJ1-1; v_gene: TRBV6-5; abundance: .; CDR3nt: TGTGCCACTATTTTTGTCGGGAACACTGAAGCTTTCTTT; CDR3aa: CATIFVGNTEAFF
d_gene: .; j_gene: TRBJ2-3; v_gene: TRBV5-6; abundance: .; CDR3nt: TGTGCCAGCAGCTTGCCGGGAATCTCTAGCACAGATACGCAGTATTTT; CDR3aa: CASSLPGISSTDTQYF
d_gene: TRBD1; j_gene: TRBJ2-7; v_gene: TRBV5-6; abundance: .; CDR3nt: TGTGCCAGCAGCCTACCCCCCGGGACAGGGGATTACGAGCAGTACTTC; CDR3aa: CASSLPPGTGDYEQYF
d_gene: TRBD1; j_gene: TRBJ1-5; v_gene: TRBV6-5; abundance: .; CDR3nt: TGTGCCAGCAGGGGGGACAGTAGTCAGCCCCAGCATTTT; CDR3aa: CASRGDSSQPQHF
d_gene: TRBD1; j_gene: TRBJ2-1; v_gene: TRBV19; abundance: .; CDR3nt: TGTGCCACCTACAACAGGGGCCATGAGCAGTTCTTC; CDR3aa: CATYNRGHEQFF
d_gene: .; j_gene: TRBJ2-1; v_gene: TRBV5-4; abundance: .; CDR3nt: TGTGCCAGCAGCTTGGGCTTTAGCTCCTACAATGAGCAGTTCTTC; CDR3aa: CASSLGFSSYNEQFF
d_gene: .; j_gene: TRBJ1-4; v_gene: TRBV6-5; abundance: .; CDR3nt: TGTGCCAGCAGGCCAGGCGGCAGGGGTGAAAAACTGTTTTTT; CDR3aa: CASRPGGRGEKLFF
d_gene: .; j_gene: TRBJ2-5; v_gene: TRBV6-5; abundance: .; CDR3nt: TGTGCCAGCAGTAATCCCGGAGGGTACAAAGAGACCCAGTACTTC; CDR3aa: CASSNPGGYKETQYF
d_gene: .; j_gene: TRBJ2-3; v_gene: TRBV19; abundance: .; CDR3nt: TGTGCCAGTAGTTTCGCCCGGGCAGGGTACTACACAGATACGCAGTATTTT; CDR3aa: CASSFARAGYYTDTQYF
d_gene: TRBD1; j_gene: TRBJ2-4; v_gene: TRBV2; abundance: .; CDR3nt: TGTGCCAGCAGGCGGACAGGGTTGGACATTCAGTACTTC; CDR3aa: CASRRTGLDIQYF
d_gene: TRBD2; j_gene: TRBJ2-1; v_gene: TRBV7-6; abundance: .; CDR3nt: TGTGCCAGCAGCTTAGTGGGGACTAGCGGAAACAATGAGCAGTTCTTC; CDR3aa: CASSLVGTSGNNEQFF
d_gene: TRBD1; j_gene: TRBJ1-4; v_gene: TRBV7-9; abundance: .; CDR3nt: TGTGCCAGCAGCCGGGACAGCCTAACTAATGAAAAACTGTTTTTT; CDR3aa: CASSRDSLTNEKLFF
d_gene: TRBD2; j_gene: TRBJ2-5; v_gene: TRBV25-1; abundance: .; CDR3nt: TGTGCCAGCAGTGCCGGGGGGGAAGAGACCCAGTACTTC; CDR3aa: CASSAGGEETQYF
d_gene: .; j_gene: TRBJ1-2; v_gene: TRBV5-1; abundance: .; CDR3nt: TGCGCCAGCAGCGCGAGATCCGGGACTGGGAACTATGGCTACACCTTC; CDR3aa: CASSARSGTGNYGYTF
d_gene: .; j_gene: TRBJ2-7; v_gene: TRBV14; abundance: .; CDR3nt: TGTGCCAGCAGCCAGCGCCACGAGCAGTACTTC; CDR3aa: CASSQRHEQYF
d_gene: .; j_gene: TRBJ1-2; v_gene: TRBV7-9; abundance: few; CDR3nt: TGTGCCCCCTCCCTGGGCGGCTACACCTTC; CDR3aa: CAPSLGGYTF
d_gene: .; j_gene: TRBJ1-4; v_gene: TRBV5-6; abundance: once; CDR3nt: TGTGCCAGCGCCCGGGCAGGGATGGCAACTAATGAAAAACTGTTTTTT; CDR3aa: CASARAGMATNEKLFF
d_gene: .; j_gene: TRBJ1-2; v_gene: TRBV29-1; abundance: .; CDR3nt: TGCAGCGTTGAGGACAGTATTAACTATGGCTACACCTTC; CDR3aa: CSVEDSINYGYTF
d_gene: TRBD2; j_gene: TRBJ2-5; v_gene: TRBV9; abundance: .; CDR3nt: TGTGCCAGCAGCGAGGGGACTAGCGGGGGGATACAAGAGACCCAGTACTTC; CDR3aa: CASSEGTSGGIQETQYF
d_gene: .; j_gene: TRBJ2-3; v_gene: TRBV9; abundance: few; CDR3nt: TGTGCCAGCAGCGTAGCACCTAGGCCCGATACGCAGTATTTT; CDR3aa: CASSVAPRPDTQYF
d_gene: TRBD2; j_gene: TRBJ2-2; v_gene: TRBV9; abundance: .; CDR3nt: TGTGCCAGCAGTGTAGCGGGAGATAGCGGGGAGCTGTTTTTT; CDR3aa: CASSVAGDSGELFF
d_gene: .; j_gene: TRBJ2-5; v_gene: TRBV12-3/TRBV12-4; abundance: .; CDR3nt: TGTGCCAGCAGTTTAGACAGTCGAGAGACCCAGTACTTC; CDR3aa: CASSLDSRETQYF
d_gene: .; j_gene: TRBJ2-5; v_gene: TRBV7-2; abundance: few; CDR3nt: TGTGCCAGCAGCTCCTCGGGACAAGAGACCCAGTACTTC; CDR3aa: CASSSSGQETQYF
d_gene: .; j_gene: TRBJ2-1; v_gene: TRBV27; abundance: .; CDR3nt: TGTGCCAGCAGTCTGGACAGCTACAATGAGCAGTTCTTC; CDR3aa: CASSLDSYNEQFF
d_gene: TRBD2; j_gene: TRBJ2-3; v_gene: TRBV5-1; abundance: .; CDR3nt: TGCGCCAGCAGACGACTAGCCCTCGGCACAGATACGCAGTATTTT; CDR3aa: CASRRLALGTDTQYF